This is a list of T cell receptor beta chains from one sample in a study of blood T cell repertoires in COVID-19. Measured with immunoSEQ multiplex PCR; TCRdb has only the in-frame clones, and not every one. The top ten clones hold about 0.65% of a sample with more than 400,000 clones, about nine tenths of them seen once. Material for sequencing was PBMCs or T cells enriched from blood (not recorded which). These receptors were taken from a woman between 18 and 30 years old who had recovered from COVID-19. Both conserved end residues are part of each CDR3. The D gene is left open where the match is weak. Clone size is stated in some rows and not others, as once, few, many or a class when expanded.

abundance: NA; d_gene: TRBD2; v_gene: TRBV7-2; j_gene: TRBJ2-7; CDR3nt: TGTGCCAGCAGCCCCCGAGCGGGGATAGACCGCGAGCAGTACTTC; CDR3aa: CASSPRAGIDREQYF
abundance: NA; d_gene: TRBD1; v_gene: TRBV18; j_gene: TRBJ1-4; CDR3nt: TGTGCCAGCTCACCAAGGACAGGAATACGAAAACTGTTTTTT; CDR3aa: CASSPRTGIRKLFF
abundance: NA; d_gene: TRBD1; v_gene: TRBV19; j_gene: TRBJ1-4; CDR3nt: TGTGCCAGTAGTCCCACAGGGGCGCCTGAAAAACTGTTTTTT; CDR3aa: CASSPTGAPEKLFF
abundance: NA; d_gene: TRBD2; v_gene: TRBV3-1/TRBV3-2; j_gene: TRBJ2-1; CDR3nt: TGTGCCAGCAGCCAATCGGGCGGGGGCAATGAGCAGTTCTTC; CDR3aa: CASSQSGGGNEQFF
abundance: NA; d_gene: NA; v_gene: TRBV10-1; j_gene: TRBJ1-4; CDR3nt: TGCGCCAGCTCCGACTCAATTCCGGGGAAACTGTTTTTT; CDR3aa: CASSDSIPGKLFF
abundance: NA; d_gene: NA; v_gene: TRBV7-3; j_gene: TRBJ1-4; CDR3nt: TGTGCCAGGCCCCCGAGAGAAAAACTGTTTTTT; CDR3aa: CARPPREKLFF
abundance: once; d_gene: TRBD2; v_gene: TRBV11-2; j_gene: TRBJ2-3; CDR3nt: TGTGCCAGCAGCTTAAGAGGTTTAGCGGGGGGCCTGACAGATACGCAGTATTTT; CDR3aa: CASSLRGLAGGLTDTQYF
abundance: NA; d_gene: NA; v_gene: TRBV15; j_gene: TRBJ1-4; CDR3nt: TGTGCCACCAGCAGAAACCGGGAAGGGGGTGAAAAACTGTTTTTT; CDR3aa: CATSRNREGGEKLFF
abundance: NA; d_gene: TRBD1; v_gene: TRBV30; j_gene: TRBJ1-5; CDR3nt: TGTGCCTGGAGCAGGGGGAATAGCAATCAGCCCCAGCATTTT; CDR3aa: CAWSRGNSNQPQHF
abundance: NA; d_gene: TRBD2; v_gene: TRBV7-8; j_gene: TRBJ2-1; CDR3nt: TGTGCCAGCAGCTTATTGACTAGCGGGGGGCAATTCCAGTTCTTC; CDR3aa: CASSLLTSGGQFQFF
abundance: NA; d_gene: TRBD1; v_gene: TRBV24-1; j_gene: TRBJ1-2; CDR3nt: TGTGCCACCAGTGGCTCAGGGGGCGCGGATGGCTACACCTTC; CDR3aa: CATSGSGGADGYTF
abundance: NA; d_gene: TRBD1; v_gene: TRBV19; j_gene: TRBJ1-2; CDR3nt: TGTGCCAGCCGCCCCGAGGGACAGAGCCATAACTATGGCTACACCTTC; CDR3aa: CASRPEGQSHNYGYTF
abundance: NA; d_gene: NA; v_gene: TRBV28; j_gene: TRBJ2-6; CDR3nt: TGTGCCGCAGGCCGGGGAGTTGGGGCCAACGTCCTGACTTTC; CDR3aa: CAAGRGVGANVLTF
abundance: NA; d_gene: NA; v_gene: TRBV7-9; j_gene: TRBJ1-2; CDR3nt: TGTGCCAGCAGCAACACAGGGCTGGCTGGCTACACCTTC; CDR3aa: CASSNTGLAGYTF
abundance: few; d_gene: TRBD1; v_gene: TRBV27; j_gene: TRBJ1-3; CDR3nt: TGTGCCAGCAGTTTTCAGGGGGGCGACGGAAACACCATATATTTT; CDR3aa: CASSFQGGDGNTIYF
abundance: NA; d_gene: NA; v_gene: TRBV2; j_gene: TRBJ2-7; CDR3nt: TGTGCCAGCAGTGACTTCGACGGGGACTCCTACGAGCAGTACTTC; CDR3aa: CASSDFDGDSYEQYF
abundance: NA; d_gene: TRBD1; v_gene: TRBV23-1; j_gene: TRBJ2-2; CDR3nt: TGCGCCAGCAGTCCTGCGGACAGGGGGTCGTTTGTGGCGAACACCGGGGAGCTGTTTTTT; CDR3aa: CASSPADRGSFVANTGELFF
abundance: NA; d_gene: TRBD1; v_gene: TRBV5-1; j_gene: TRBJ1-4; CDR3nt: TGCGCCAGCAGCCAGGGACAGGGGGCGGATTCGAGGGAAAAACTGTTTTTT; CDR3aa: CASSQGQGADSREKLFF
abundance: once; d_gene: NA; v_gene: TRBV7-6; j_gene: TRBJ1-3; CDR3nt: TGTGCCAGCAGCCCTACCCGGGCGGGCCAGGAAACTGGAAACACCATATATTTT; CDR3aa: CASSPTRAGQETGNTIYF
abundance: NA; d_gene: NA; v_gene: TRBV4-1; j_gene: TRBJ1-3; CDR3nt: TGCGCCAGCAGCCGTATGGCAAAAACTGGAAACACCATATATTTT; CDR3aa: CASSRMAKTGNTIYF
abundance: NA; d_gene: NA; v_gene: TRBV30; j_gene: TRBJ2-2; CDR3nt: TGTGCCAGAGACAGGAGCCTACTAAACACCGGGGAGCTGTTTTTT; CDR3aa: CARDRSLLNTGELFF
abundance: NA; d_gene: TRBD1; v_gene: TRBV2; j_gene: TRBJ2-1; CDR3nt: TGTGCCAGCAGAATGGGTCGGGACAGGGTATCCAATGAGCAGTTCTTC; CDR3aa: CASRMGRDRVSNEQFF
abundance: NA; d_gene: NA; v_gene: TRBV19; j_gene: TRBJ2-2; CDR3nt: TGTGCCAGTAGTCGGAGAACCGGGGAGCTGTTTTTT; CDR3aa: CASSRRTGELFF
abundance: NA; d_gene: TRBD1; v_gene: TRBV5-4; j_gene: TRBJ2-2; CDR3nt: TGTGCCAGCACCCTCGACAGGGCCACCGGGGAGCTGTTTTTT; CDR3aa: CASTLDRATGELFF
abundance: few; d_gene: TRBD1; v_gene: TRBV29-1; j_gene: TRBJ2-7; CDR3nt: TGCAGCGCCTTCGACAGGGGGCTCTCCGAGCAGTACTTC; CDR3aa: CSAFDRGLSEQYF
abundance: few; d_gene: NA; v_gene: TRBV6-2/TRBV6-3; j_gene: TRBJ1-1; CDR3nt: TGTGCCAGCAGTTGGGGGCGCGGGACTGAAGCTTTCTTT; CDR3aa: CASSWGRGTEAFF
abundance: NA; d_gene: NA; v_gene: TRBV5-6; j_gene: TRBJ2-2; CDR3nt: TGTGCCAGCAGCTTGGGCACAGGGAAAAGAAACGGGGAGCTGTTTTTT; CDR3aa: CASSLGTGKRNGELFF
abundance: NA; d_gene: TRBD1; v_gene: TRBV30; j_gene: TRBJ1-5; CDR3nt: TGTGCCTGGAGTGCCCCGGGACAGGGACTAAATCAGCCCCAGCATTTT; CDR3aa: CAWSAPGQGLNQPQHF
abundance: NA; d_gene: NA; v_gene: TRBV5-1; j_gene: TRBJ1-6; CDR3nt: TGCGCCAGCAGCTTTGACATCTTCAATTCACCCCTCCACTTT; CDR3aa: CASSFDIFNSPLHF
abundance: once; d_gene: TRBD1; v_gene: TRBV30; j_gene: TRBJ1-5; CDR3nt: TGTGCCTGGAGTTCTGACAGGGGCGGGGGACAGCCCCAGCATTTT; CDR3aa: CAWSSDRGGGQPQHF
abundance: once; d_gene: TRBD1; v_gene: TRBV2; j_gene: TRBJ1-1; CDR3nt: TGTGCCAGCAGTTCTTCACAGGGGGCGGCTTTCCCAAACACTGAAGCTTTCTTT; CDR3aa: CASSSSQGAAFPNTEAFF
abundance: NA; d_gene: NA; v_gene: TRBV7-9; j_gene: TRBJ2-7; CDR3nt: TGTGCCAGCAGCTGGGGGCCCAACGAGCAGTACTTC; CDR3aa: CASSWGPNEQYF
abundance: NA; d_gene: TRBD2; v_gene: TRBV29-1; j_gene: TRBJ2-7; CDR3nt: TGCAGCGTTGGGGCCGTCGGGGGGATCGGGTACTTC; CDR3aa: CSVGAVGGIGYF
abundance: NA; d_gene: NA; v_gene: TRBV4-1; j_gene: TRBJ2-7; CDR3nt: TGCGCCAGCAGCTGGGGTGGGGGGGCGGCCTACGAGCAGTACTTC; CDR3aa: CASSWGGGAAYEQYF
abundance: NA; d_gene: TRBD2; v_gene: TRBV5-1; j_gene: TRBJ2-5; CDR3nt: TGCGCCAGCAGCCTTAGCGGGGGGACCCAAGAGACCCAGTACTTC; CDR3aa: CASSLSGGTQETQYF
abundance: NA; d_gene: TRBD2; v_gene: TRBV30; j_gene: TRBJ2-7; CDR3nt: TGTGCCTGGAGTTTAATTGGCGGGGGGGGCTCCTACGAGCAGTACTTC; CDR3aa: CAWSLIGGGGSYEQYF
abundance: NA; d_gene: NA; v_gene: TRBV28; j_gene: TRBJ1-5; CDR3nt: TGTGCCAGCAGTTTTTGGGGGGGGACAACAGGGCGGCAGCCCCAGCATTTT; CDR3aa: CASSFWGGTTGRQPQHF
abundance: NA; d_gene: NA; v_gene: TRBV3-1/TRBV3-2; j_gene: TRBJ1-5; CDR3nt: TGTGCCAGCAGCCAAGATTGGAGGGTGGGCCAGCCCCAGCATTTT; CDR3aa: CASSQDWRVGQPQHF
abundance: NA; d_gene: NA; v_gene: TRBV18; j_gene: TRBJ1-1; CDR3nt: TGTGCCAGCTCACCAGAAGGGGAATATGAAGCTTTCTTT; CDR3aa: CASSPEGEYEAFF
abundance: NA; d_gene: TRBD1; v_gene: TRBV3-1/TRBV3-2; j_gene: TRBJ1-2; CDR3nt: TGTGCCAGCAGCCAAACCTGGGACAGGGAGCGCGGCTACACCTTC; CDR3aa: CASSQTWDRERGYTF
abundance: once; d_gene: NA; v_gene: TRBV21-1; j_gene: TRBJ2-1; CDR3nt: TGTGCCAGCAGCAAAGGGACGGTGGGAGACGTGGAGGGCAATGAGCAGTTCTTC; CDR3aa: CASSKGTVGDVEGNEQFF
abundance: NA; d_gene: TRBD2; v_gene: TRBV30; j_gene: TRBJ2-7; CDR3nt: TGTGCCTGGATCACGGGGGGGCGGTCCTCCGAGCAGTACTTC; CDR3aa: CAWITGGRSSEQYF
abundance: NA; d_gene: NA; v_gene: TRBV10-3; j_gene: TRBJ1-3; CDR3nt: TGTGCCATCAGTGAGTCTAGGGAGGGAAACACCATATATTTT; CDR3aa: CAISESREGNTIYF
abundance: NA; d_gene: NA; v_gene: TRBV9; j_gene: TRBJ1-2; CDR3nt: TGTGCCAGCAGCTCCCAGGTCCCGGGCCTCGGGGTCAATGGCTACACCTTC; CDR3aa: CASSSQVPGLGVNGYTF
abundance: NA; d_gene: TRBD1; v_gene: TRBV11-3; j_gene: TRBJ2-4; CDR3nt: TGTGCCAGCAGCTTGACAGGGGGAAACATTCAGTACTTC; CDR3aa: CASSLTGGNIQYF
abundance: NA; d_gene: NA; v_gene: TRBV7-9; j_gene: TRBJ1-1; CDR3nt: TGTGCCAGCAGCTTAGACACCTCCACTGAAGCTTTCTTT; CDR3aa: CASSLDTSTEAFF
abundance: once; d_gene: NA; v_gene: TRBV7-9; j_gene: TRBJ2-7; CDR3nt: TGTGCCAGCAGCTTAGGTCAGTTCGAGCAGTACTTC; CDR3aa: CASSLGQFEQYF
abundance: once; d_gene: TRBD1; v_gene: TRBV27; j_gene: TRBJ1-6; CDR3nt: TGTGCCACCACAACCGGGACAGTTAATTCACCCCTCCACTTT; CDR3aa: CATTTGTVNSPLHF